These 25 T cell receptor beta chains were sequenced from one sample in a study of cytomegalovirus exposure and HLA in healthy donors. This PCR relied on a set of 60 Vbeta primers and 13 Jbeta primers. Here immunoSEQ multiplex PCR was the method, and the copy in TCRdb shows in-frame clones only, minus some. Among about 190,000 clones, around 83% were seen once, and the ten largest hold approximately 1.8%. Sequencing was done on a sample of PBMCs. The source of these receptors is a middle-aged man in good health and CMV-seropositive.

The J gene is TRBJ2-7, the V gene TRBV28; the D gene is possibly TRBD2 (6 bases). This CDR3 spans 14 amino acids. In germline, CDR1 is MDHEN, CDR2 SYDVKM. Trimming took off 4 bases at V and 5 bases at J, with 15 bases between the two ends. CDR3 nucleotide sequence: TGTGCCAGCAGTTACAGACGGGAGATCAACGAGCAGTACTTC. Translating it yields CASSYRREINEQYF.

The gene calls are TRBV6-1 and TRBJ2-3; D may be TRBD1 (6 bases). Trimming took 10 bases from V and 4 from J, leaving 12 bases between them. From germline, CDR1 is MNHNS and CDR2 SASEGT. The CDR3 has 12 amino acids. The CDR3 DNA follows: TGTGCCAACAGGGAAGTCGCAGATACGCAGTATTTT. Protein product: CANREVADTQYF.

V usage is TRBV28 and J usage is TRBJ1-5, with TRBD1 matching over 7 bases. This CDR3 is built from 17 residues. CDR1 is MDHEN and CDR2 is SYDVKM in the germline V gene. V lost 3 bases to trimming and J lost 0 bases; unmatched junction nucleotides: 8. CDR3 nucleotides: TGTGCCAGCAGTTTGCAGAGGGGGCGAAATAGCAATCAGCCCCAGCATTTT. Encoded protein: CASSLQRGRNSNQPQHF.

This clone was seen only once. CDR3: CASAVGPQGAATGIPEAFF. CDR3 DNA sequence: TGCGCCAGCGCCGTGGGGCCCCAGGGGGCAGCCACCGGGATACCTGAAGCTTTCTTT. The chain joins TRBV23-1 to TRBJ1-1; 8 nucleotides line up with TRBD1. TRBV23-1 is labeled an ORF, and its function is uncertain. Losses at the gene ends were 8 bases for V and 6 bases for J; bases not matched to a gene: 26. This CDR3 contains 19 residues.

This clone showed up just once. The genes are TRBV18 and TRBJ1-3; 9 bases line up with TRBD1. This CDR3 contains 17 residues. V was clipped by 1 base and J by 1 base; unmatched bases: 5. CDR1 is KGHSH and CDR2 is LQKENI in the germline V gene. The chain's CDR3 is CASSPLGQGLSGNTIYF. For the CDR3, the DNA is TGTGCCAGCTCACCACTGGGACAGGGCCTATCTGGAAACACCATATATTTT.

The chain uses TRBV11-2 and TRBJ2-3; TRBD2 is a possible D gene (6 bases). Germline V gene data show CDR1 as SGHAT and CDR2 as FQNNGV. V lost 3 bases to trimming and J lost 8 bases, with 6 bases between them. This CDR3 has 11 amino acids. The CDR3 DNA reads as TGTGCCAGCAGCTTGGGGGGTACGCAGTATTTT. As protein: CASSLGGTQYF. Full variable domain (missing parts from reference TRBV11-2 and TRBJ2-3): EAGVAQSPRYKIIEKRQSVAFWCNPISGHATLYWYQQILGQGPKLLIQFQNNGVVDDSQLPKDRFSAERLKGVDSTLKIQPAKLEDSAVYLCASSLGGTQYFGPGTRLTVL.

With regard to this clone: One junction end disagrees with the germline gene, perhaps due to a read error. The chain joins TRBV5-1 to TRBJ2-2, with D hard to call. The CDR3 runs to 14 residues. Germline CDR1 SGHRS, CDR2 YFSETQ. The CDR3, as DNA: TGCGCCAGCAGCTTGGGTCGGAACAGCGGGGAGCTGTTTTTT. Translating gives CASSLGRNSGELFF.

This chain uses TRBV5-6 with TRBJ2-7; the match to TRBD2 covers 10 bases. Germline V gene data show CDR1 as SGHDT and CDR2 as YYEEEE. V lost 2 bases to trimming and J lost 2 bases; unmatched junction nucleotides: 13. This CDR3 is 18 amino acids long. The CDR3 DNA is TGTGCCAGCAGCTTATTGGTGGGTAGCGGGAGGTTAACCTACGAGCAGTACTTC. As protein: CASSLLVGSGRLTYEQYF. Using reference TRBV5-6 and TRBJ2-7 for the parts outside the CDR3, the full variable domain is DAGVTQSPTHLIKTRGQQVTLRCSPKSGHDTVSWYQQALGQGPQFIFQYYEEEERQRGNFPDRFSGHQFPNYSSELNVNALLLGDSALYLCASSLLVGSGRLTYEQYFGPGTRLTVT.

Worth noting for this clone: An end of the junction differs from the germline gene, which may be a read error. Here the CDR3 DNA reads TGTGCCAGCAGCGTAACCGGGACTAGCGTTAGGTTC. It is translated as CASSVTGTSVRF. The V call is TRBV11-2, the J call TRBJ2-7; 10 nucleotides match TRBD2. Germline CDR1 and CDR2: SGHAT and FQNNGV. The CDR3 has 12 residues.

This chain joins TRBV11-2 and TRBJ2-7; the match to TRBD1 covers 9 bases. Germline CDR1 is SGHAT and CDR2 is FQNNGV. The CDR3 has 13 amino acids. J lost 3 bases, V lost 5 bases, and 2 bases had no gene match. In DNA, the CDR3 is TGTGCCAGCAGCGGGGACAGGGTCTACGAGCAGTACTTC. Residues: CASSGDRVYEQYF.

The chain combines TRBV5-1 with TRBJ2-7, with 8 nucleotides matching TRBD2. This CDR3 has 14 residues. CDR1 and CDR2 (germline): SGHRS, YFSETQ. The V segment lost 4 bases and the J segment 1 base; nucleotides outside the gene matches: 4. This chain's CDR3 is CASSPTSASYEQYF. CDR3 bases: TGCGCCAGCAGCCCGACTAGCGCTTCCTACGAGCAGTACTTC.

The rearrangement links TRBV9 to TRBJ1-2; the D gene is possibly TRBD1 (6 bases). Germline CDR1 and CDR2: SGDLS and YYNGEE. The CDR3 totals 18 residues. Trimming shortened V by 3 bases and J by 8 bases, and 29 bases separated the two germline ends. This CDR3 is CASSAHPAGTNYYGGYTF. CDR3 DNA: TGTGCCAGCAGCGCACACCCCGCCGGGACAAACTACTATGGCGGCTACACCTTC.

The chain combines TRBV6-6 with TRBJ2-1; 10 nucleotides agree with TRBD2. V shed 2 bases, J shed 5 bases, and the junction held 6 bases outside the gene matches. This CDR3 comprises 16 residues. Per the germline V gene, CDR1 is MNHNY and CDR2 is SVGAGI (reference sequence). In DNA, the CDR3 is TGTGCCAGCAGTTACCTTAGAGCGGGAGGGGACAATGAGCAGTTCTTC. This gives the protein CASSYLRAGGDNEQFF.

This clone was seen a handful of times. At one of its ends the junction is not consistent with the germline gene, which may arise from a read error. V is TRBV7-9 and J is TRBJ2-7; D unresolved. The CDR3 sequence is 16 residues long. Germline assignment: CDR1 SEHNR and CDR2 FQNEAQ (reference sequence). CDR3 DNA: TGTTCCAGCAGCTTGAATAGCAGTAAGATAACCTACGAGCAGTACTTC. Translation: CSSSLNSSKITYEQYF.

The chain combines TRBV29-1 with TRBJ2-2, with D unresolved. Germline CDR1 and CDR2: SQVTM and ANQGSEA. V was pared by 7 bases and J by 2 bases, with 5 bases between. The CDR3 totals 11 residues. The CDR3, as DNA: TGCAGCGGTGTAAACACCGGGGAGCTGTTTTTT. Amino acid sequence: CSGVNTGELFF.

A note on this clone: Other DNA sequences from this sample encode an identical CDR3 as well. V gene TRBV9 combines with J gene TRBJ2-5, with D tentatively TRBD2 (6 bases). Trimming pared 0 bases from V and 3 bases from J, leaving 12 bases between. Germline lookup yields CDR1 SGDLS and CDR2 YYNGEE. The CDR3 covers 15 residues. CDR3 sequence (DNA): TGTGCCAGCAGCGTAGGGCTAGCGACAAAAGAGACCCAGTACTTC. Amino acid sequence: CASSVGLATKETQYF.

This clone was seen only a few times. This chain uses TRBV7-8 with TRBJ1-1, with D possibly being TRBD1 (5 bases). CDR1 and CDR2 from the germline V gene are SGHVS and FQNEAQ. CDR3 length equals 15 residues. V was trimmed by 3 bases and J by 1 base, leaving 12 bases between them. CDR3 in amino acids: CASSLRGSPNTEAFF. CDR3 nucleotide sequence: TGTGCCAGCAGCTTGCGGGGCAGCCCGAACACTGAAGCTTTCTTT.

This CDR3 reads CASSLTFALDTEQYF. The CDR3 DNA follows: TGTGCCAGCAGTCTAACATTCGCCCTTGACACAGAGCAGTACTTC. The chain is built from TRBV27 and TRBJ2-7, with D hard to call. Germline assignment: CDR1 MNHEY and CDR2 SMNVEV (reference sequence). V lost 5 bases, J lost 7 bases, and 21 bases lay in between. The CDR3 totals 15 residues.

The V call is TRBV11-2, the J call TRBJ1-3, with 7 bases fitting TRBD1. The CDR3 is 14 residues long. Trimming cost V 6 bases and J 4 bases; bases outside gene matches: 6. CDR1 and CDR2 (germline): SGHAT, FQNNGV. The CDR3 loop reads CASRPTGAGNTIYF. CDR3 sequence (DNA): TGTGCCAGCAGACCTACAGGGGCCGGAAACACCATATATTTT. The full variable domain, in which reference TRBV11-2 and TRBJ1-3 provide the parts outside the CDR3, is EAGVAQSPRYKIIEKRQSVAFWCNPISGHATLYWYQQILGQGPKLLIQFQNNGVVDDSQLPKDRFSAERLKGVDSTLKIQPAKLEDSAVYLCASRPTGAGNTIYFGEGSWLTVV.

V gene TRBV7-9 combines with J gene TRBJ2-2, with 8 bases fitting TRBD1. Germline V gives CDR1 SEHNR, CDR2 FQNEAQ (reference sequence). The CDR3 loop spans 14 amino acids. The J segment lost 5 bases and the V segment lost 4 bases, leaving 3 bases of the junction unmatched. CDR3 residues: CASSSQGATGELFF. For the CDR3, the DNA is TGTGCCAGCAGCTCCCAGGGGGCTACCGGGGAGCTGTTTTTT.

For the CDR3, the DNA is TGTGCCAGCAGTGCGGACAGGGGGGGTGAAAAACTGTTTTTT. This gives the protein CASSADRGGEKLFF. The chain joins TRBV6-5 to TRBJ1-4, with TRBD1 matching 10 bases. V was clipped by 5 bases and J by 7 bases; unmatched bases: 4. Per the germline V gene, CDR1 is MNHEY and CDR2 is SVGAGI. The length of the CDR3 is 14 residues.

The rearrangement uses TRBV11-2 and TRBJ2-7, with TRBD2 matching 7 bases. CDR3 length: 15 amino acids. CDR1 is SGHAT and CDR2 is FQNNGV in the germline V gene. V dropped 5 bases and J dropped 0; count of bases not matched to a gene: 7. The CDR3 protein is CASSPRLASSYEQYF. The CDR3 DNA follows: TGTGCCAGCAGCCCCAGACTAGCTAGCTCCTACGAGCAGTACTTC.

The chain links TRBV15 to TRBJ2-1; the D gene is possibly TRBD2 (6 bases). Germline V CDR1 and CDR2: LNHNV, YYDKDF (reference sequence). V dropped 5 bases and J dropped 6 bases, with 26 bases sitting between them. This CDR3 is 18 amino acids long. The CDR3 DNA reads as TGTGCCACCAGCGGCCCCTTGGGGAGCGGAGGGCCTGGCAATGAGCAGTTCTTC. This sequence encodes CATSGPLGSGGPGNEQFF.

This chain connects TRBV19 to TRBJ2-1; 7 bases are a match to TRBD1. CDR3 length: 15 residues. With 4 bases clipped from V and 3 bases from J, the junction kept 6 bases outside the gene matches. Germline lookup yields CDR1 LNHDA and CDR2 SQIVND (reference sequence). The CDR3 reads CASSRTGKHYNEQFF. For the CDR3, the DNA is TGTGCCAGTAGTAGGACAGGTAAACACTACAATGAGCAGTTCTTC.

A word on this clone: Its ends do not fully match the called genes, so a read error is possible. The V gene is TRBV5-6, the J gene TRBJ2-3, with D possibly matching TRBD1 (6 bases). Per the germline V gene, CDR1 is SGHDT and CDR2 is YYEEEE. The CDR3 length is 14 residues. This CDR3 is CASSRPLQGLREHF. In DNA form, the CDR3 reads TGTGCCAGCAGCCGACCCCTACAGGGCCTAAGGGAGCATTTT.